The 10 T cell receptor beta chains presented below share a single source sample, sequenced in a study of T cell repertoires in cytomegalovirus infection. One entry per CDR3 protein, called by TCRdb with MiXCR from the reads. This sample has roughly 500,000 distinct CDR3 sequences; 30% to 40% occur once, and the top ten carry about a sixth. Their antigen targets remain unknown. Sample: cultured PBMCs, taken from culture after CMV antigen stimulation. The receptors originated from a human donor in good health (CMV status not recorded). Some clones in this sample may be carry-over from other donors' samples.

This clonotype was observed many times. The V call is TRBV12-3 or TRBV12-4, the J call TRBJ1-5, with 7 positions matching TRBD1. Losses at the gene ends were 6 bases for V and 2 bases for J; bases not matched to a gene: 7. The CDR3 loop spans 15 amino acids. The CDR3 nucleotides are TGTGCCAGCAGGACGGAACAGGGGCGCAATCAGCCCCAGCATTTT. Its protein is CASRTEQGRNQPQHF.

The chain links TRBV7-9 to TRBJ1-3; D is uncertain. The CDR3 spans 15 residues. The germline V gene has CDR1 SEHNR and CDR2 FQNEAQ (reference sequence). Trimming removed 0 bases from V and 1 base from J, with 7 bases in between. CDR3 region: CASSLAVPSGNTIYF. CDR3 coding DNA: TGTGCCAGCAGCTTAGCGGTTCCATCTGGAAACACCATATATTTT.

The chain employs TRBV6-1 and TRBJ1-5; D gene uncertain. CDR1 and CDR2 from the germline V gene are MNHNS and SASEGT. Trimming shortened V by 10 bases and J by 3 bases, and 19 bases separated the two germline ends. The CDR3 is 15 residues long. The CDR3 nucleotides read TGTGCCACCAACACACTCCCGAACTTCAATCAGCCCCAGCATTTT. This gives the protein CATNTLPNFNQPQHF.

This clonotype was counted only a few times. The V gene is TRBV19, the J gene TRBJ1-5; D unresolved. Germline V gene data show CDR1 as LNHDA and CDR2 as SQIVND (reference sequence). Trimming left V 6 bases short and J 1 base short, with 10 bases between. CDR3 length: 14 residues. Here the CDR3 DNA reads TGTGCCAGTAGATGGCGGCGGAGCAATCAGCCCCAGCATTTT. This gives the protein CASRWRRSNQPQHF.

V gene TRBV9 combines with J gene TRBJ1-5; the D is unclear. Germline V gene data show CDR1 as SGDLS and CDR2 as YYNGEE. The ends were cut back, 3 bases at V and 5 bases at J, with 9 bases in the middle. This CDR3 contains 13 residues. The CDR3 nucleotides are TGTGCCAGCAGCGCCTCATTCGATCAGCCCCAGCATTTT. Translating it yields CASSASFDQPQHF. Full variable domain (outside the CDR3, taken from reference TRBV9 and TRBJ1-5): DSGVTQTPKHLITATGQRVTLRCSPRSGDLSVYWYQQSLDQGLQFLIQYYNGEERAKGNILERFSAQQFPDLHSELNLSSLELGDSALYFCASSASFDQPQHFGDGTRLSIL.

The chain recombines TRBV6-2 or TRBV6-3 with TRBJ2-7; D is unresolved. V was shortened by 6 bases and J by 3 bases, with 15 bases between the two germline ends. Germline V gives CDR1 MNHEY, CDR2 SVGEGT. There are 14 residues in the CDR3. The CDR3 DNA follows: TGTGCCAGCAGCCAACCTCCCTCGGGCTACGAGCAGTACTTC. This codes for CASSQPPSGYEQYF.

This clonotype was detected only a few times. V gene TRBV12-3 or TRBV12-4 combines with J gene TRBJ2-1; no clear D. V was cut by 7 bases and J by 8 bases, with 12 bases left in between. This CDR3 is built from 12 residues. This CDR3 reads CASTSWVDEQFF. The CDR3 region has the DNA TGTGCCAGCACCTCGTGGGTGGATGAGCAGTTCTTC.

This clonotype occurred many times. The rearrangement joins TRBV7-2 to TRBJ2-3, with unresolved D. This CDR3 region has 14 residues. The V end was cut by 0 bases, the J end by 1 base, with 5 bases between. The germline V gene encodes CDR1 SGHTA and CDR2 FQGNSA. CDR3 loop: CASSLAERTDTQYF. The CDR3 DNA follows: TGTGCCAGCAGCTTAGCGGAGCGCACAGATACGCAGTATTTT.

This clonotype was observed a few times. The chain has TRBV27 and TRBJ1-6; possible D gene TRBD1, 5 bases. The CDR3 runs 17 residues. Germline V lookup: CDR1 MNHEY, CDR2 SMNVEV (reference sequence). V dropped 3 bases and J dropped 7 bases, with 19 bases sitting between them. The CDR3 protein is CASSFWSTSAGNSPLHF. Written as DNA, the CDR3 is TGTGCCAGCAGTTTTTGGTCAACGTCGGCAGGGAATTCACCCCTCCACTTT.

There are a few counts of this clonotype. J is TRBJ2-1 and V is TRBV7-2; the match to TRBD2 covers 8 bases. Unmatched junction bases numbered 5, after V lost 2 bases and J lost 5 bases. This CDR3 contains 15 residues. Per the germline V gene, CDR1 is SGHTA and CDR2 is FQGNSA. CDR3 amino acids: CASSLFSGRDNEQFF. The CDR3 bases are TGTGCCAGCAGCTTATTCAGCGGGAGAGACAATGAGCAGTTCTTC.